The 24 T cell receptor beta chains listed next were all sequenced from one sample in a study of cytomegalovirus exposure and HLA in healthy donors. Primers for the PCR totalled 60 Vbeta and 13 Jbeta. Sequencing was performed with immunoSEQ multiplex PCR; in TCRdb, only in-frame clones are kept and a portion is missing. The sample shows under 150,000 clones, around 77% of them seen only once. The sequenced material came from PBMCs. Source of these receptors: a man between 25 and 39 years old in good health and CMV-seronegative.

V is TRBV7-2 and J is TRBJ2-2; 8 bases align to TRBD2. The trim removed 5 bases at V and 5 bases at J, leaving 4 bases unmatched. The germline gives CDR1 SGHTA, CDR2 FQGNSA. CDR3 length: 14 residues. The CDR3 bases are TGTGCCAGCAGCCCCGGGACTAGAACCGGGGAGCTGTTTTTT. Translating it yields CASSPGTRTGELFF.

This chain joins TRBV4-1 and TRBJ2-7, with 9 positions matching TRBD1. CDR3 size: 15 residues. Trimming cost V 3 bases and J 6 bases; bases outside gene matches: 9. Germline values: CDR1 MGHRA, CDR2 YSYEKL. CDR3 sequence: CASSQGDRVVVEQYF. The DNA for the CDR3 is TGCGCCAGCAGCCAGGGGGACAGGGTCGTTGTCGAGCAGTACTTC.

The V gene is TRBV19, the J gene TRBJ2-5; no reliable D call. The CDR3 totals 15 residues. Looked up from germline, CDR1 is LNHDA and CDR2 is SQIVND (reference sequence). V shed 3 bases and J shed 0 bases, with 11 bases lying between them. In DNA, the CDR3 is TGTGCCAGTAGTATTTCACAGACGTACCAAGAGACCCAGTACTTC. Amino acids: CASSISQTYQETQYF.

The chain couples TRBV2 to TRBJ2-1, with D unresolved. From germline, CDR1 is SNHLY and CDR2 FYNNEI. This CDR3 is 12 amino acids long. V dropped 7 bases and J dropped 3 bases, with 7 bases sitting between them. In nucleotides, the CDR3 is TGTGCCAGCAACACAGACTACAATGAGCAGTTCTTC. As protein: CASNTDYNEQFF.

The gene calls are TRBV6-5 and TRBJ1-1; D call uncertain. Germline V gene data show CDR1 as MNHEY and CDR2 as SVGAGI. The ends were cut back, 5 bases at V and 3 bases at J, with 13 bases in the middle. The CDR3 spans 14 residues. CDR3 in DNA: TGTGCCAGCAGTACGGGAAGAAAGGACACTGAAGCTTTCTTT. Its protein product is CASSTGRKDTEAFF.

This clone was detected a few times. The genes are TRBV6-5 and TRBJ1-1, with D possibly being TRBD1 (5 bases). Trimming left V 5 bases short and J 5 bases short, with 15 bases between. Germline V gene data show CDR1 as MNHEY and CDR2 as SVGAGI. CDR3 length: 14 residues. The CDR3 reads CASSTGRVGTEAFF. In DNA, the CDR3 is TGTGCCAGCAGTACGGGCAGGGTAGGAACTGAAGCTTTCTTT.

This chain links TRBV7-9 with TRBJ2-3; D is possibly TRBD2 (5 bases). V was trimmed by 8 bases and J by 2 bases, leaving 26 bases between them. CDR1 SEHNR and CDR2 FQNEAQ come from the germline V gene (reference sequence). The CDR3 runs 18 residues. CDR3 DNA: TGTGCCAGCGGCCCTACCACGTTGCGGCTAGCCTCCACAGATACGCAGTATTTT. Its protein is CASGPTTLRLASTDTQYF.

This clone was seen just once. The chain carries TRBV19 and TRBJ2-1; D is possibly TRBD2 (5 bases). CDR1 and CDR2 from the germline V gene are LNHDA and SQIVND (reference sequence). Trimming pared 3 bases from V and 8 bases from J, leaving 5 bases between. This CDR3 contains 11 residues. Here the CDR3 DNA reads TGTGCCAGTAGTATGAGGGATGAGCAGTTCTTC. Translating it yields CASSMRDEQFF. Based on the CDR3 plus reference TRBV19 and TRBJ2-1, the full variable domain is DGGITQSPKYLFRKEGQNVTLSCEQNLNHDAMYWYRQDPGQGLRLIYYSQIVNDFQKGDIAEGYSVSREKKESFPLTVTSAQKNPTAFYLCASSMRDEQFFGPGTRLTVL.

CDR3 in amino acids: CASSLVSGHNYEQYF. Here the CDR3 DNA reads TGTGCCAGCAGTTTGGTAAGCGGGCATAACTACGAGCAGTACTTC. V usage is TRBV28 and J usage is TRBJ2-7; D possibly corresponds to TRBD2 (6 bases). This CDR3 is built from 15 residues. Germline V lookup: CDR1 MDHEN, CDR2 SYDVKM. Trimming shortened V by 3 bases and J by 3 bases, and 15 bases separated the two germline ends.

This clone was seen once. This CDR3 is CASSYSKPDTQYF. For the CDR3, the DNA is TGTGCCAGCAGTTACTCGAAGCCAGATACGCAGTATTTT. The chain recombines TRBV6-5 with TRBJ2-3; D not certain. Per the germline V gene, CDR1 is MNHEY and CDR2 is SVGAGI. V lost 0 bases, J lost 4 bases, and 5 bases lay in between. The CDR3 covers 13 residues.

This chain uses TRBV27 with TRBJ2-3; tentatively, D is TRBD1 (6 bases). The germline CDR1 and CDR2 sequences are MNHEY and SMNVEV (reference sequence). This CDR3 contains 16 residues. Between the trimmed V and J ends, which lost 5 bases and 2 bases, there was a span of 17 bases. The chain's CDR3 is CASSLRQDLNTDTQYF. The CDR3 coding sequence is TGTGCCAGCAGTCTTAGACAGGACCTGAACACAGATACGCAGTATTTT.

The chain joins TRBV5-1 to TRBJ2-2; perhaps TRBD1 as D (5 bases). The germline gives CDR1 SGHRS, CDR2 YFSETQ. The CDR3 loop spans 15 amino acids. The germline V and J ends were trimmed by 4 bases and 0 bases, with 10 bases remaining between them. CDR3 in amino acids: CASSPDTSNTGELFF. CDR3 DNA: TGCGCCAGCAGCCCGGACACCTCGAACACCGGGGAGCTGTTTTTT.

The chain uses TRBV5-1 and TRBJ1-1; the match to TRBD1 covers 10 bases. The CDR3 covers 15 residues. CDR1 and CDR2 from the germline V gene are SGHRS and YFSETQ. J gave up 1 base and V 4 bases, and 4 bases lay outside the gene matches. CDR3 DNA: TGCGCCAGCAGCAGACAGGGGGCCTGGAACACTGAAGCTTTCTTT. Its protein is CASSRQGAWNTEAFF.

This rearrangement joins TRBV28 to TRBJ2-5, with TRBD1 matching 7 bases. V lost 11 bases and J lost 5; bases outside the gene matches: 2. This CDR3 contains 10 residues. The germline gives CDR1 MDHEN, CDR2 SYDVKM. The CDR3 is CAAGGETQYF. The DNA for the CDR3 is TGTGCCGCAGGGGGTGAGACCCAGTACTTC.

The chain couples TRBV11-2 to TRBJ2-1; 11 nucleotides align to TRBD2. With 5 bases clipped from V and 0 bases from J, the junction kept 0 bases outside the gene matches. Per the germline V gene, CDR1 is SGHAT and CDR2 is FQNNGV. This CDR3 has 15 amino acids. CDR3 in DNA: TGTGCCAGCAGCACTAGCGGGAGCTCCTACAATGAGCAGTTCTTC. Its translation: CASSTSGSSYNEQFF.

J is TRBJ2-7 and V is TRBV5-4, with 9 nucleotides matching TRBD1. Germline-derived CDR1 and CDR2 are SGHNT and YYREEE (reference sequence). Trimming took 4 bases from V and 10 from J; bases not matched to a gene: 12. The CDR3 is 14 residues long. The CDR3 bases are TGTGCCAGCAGCGCACAGGGGGCTGAAGGAGACCAGTACTTC. Encoded protein: CASSAQGAEGDQYF. Based on the CDR3 plus reference TRBV5-4 and TRBJ2-7, the full variable domain is ETGVTQSPTHLIKTRGQQVTLRCSSQSGHNTVSWYQQALGQGPQFIFQYYREEENGRGNFPPRFSGLQFPNYSSELNVNALELDDSALYLCASSAQGAEGDQYFGPGTRLTVT.

The rearrangement links TRBV5-1 to TRBJ2-1, with a possible D match to TRBD2 (7 bases). CDR3 size: 15 residues. Germline loops: CDR1 SGHRS, CDR2 YFSETQ. Trimming stripped 0 bases from V and 2 bases from J, with 9 bases between. CDR3 nucleotide sequence: TGCGCCAGCAGCTTGGAGCGGGACACCTACAATGAGCAGTTCTTC. It codes for CASSLERDTYNEQFF.

This clone has more than one count but fewer than ten. For the CDR3, the DNA is TGTGCCAGTAGTATGGTGCCAGGATACGAGCAGTACTTC. Protein: CASSMVPGYEQYF. The chain has TRBV19 and TRBJ2-7; D remains unclear. The CDR3 covers 13 residues. V dropped 3 bases and J dropped 4 bases, with 10 bases sitting between them. Per the germline V gene, CDR1 is LNHDA and CDR2 is SQIVND (reference sequence). Full variable domain (outside the CDR3, taken from reference TRBV19 and TRBJ2-7): DGGITQSPKYLFRKEGQNVTLSCEQNLNHDAMYWYRQDPGQGLRLIYYSQIVNDFQKGDIAEGYSVSREKKESFPLTVTSAQKNPTAFYLCASSMVPGYEQYFGPGTRLTVT.

The chain is built from TRBV5-1 and TRBJ2-2, with 7 bases matching TRBD1. Losses at the gene ends were 3 bases for V and 0 bases for J; bases not matched to a gene: 8. Germline V CDR1 and CDR2: SGHRS, YFSETQ. The CDR3 has 17 amino acids. DNA of the CDR3: TGCGCCAGCAGCTGGAGACAGGGTCCCTCGAACACCGGGGAGCTGTTTTTT. This sequence encodes CASSWRQGPSNTGELFF.

This clone came up once. Other DNA sequences in this specimen translate into the identical CDR3. The gene calls are TRBV7-9 and TRBJ2-1; D is uncertain. The CDR3 is made up of 13 amino acids. V gave up 1 base and J gave up 3 bases, with 4 bases separating them. Germline lookup yields CDR1 SEHNR and CDR2 FQNEAQ (reference sequence). The CDR3 loop reads CASSLGDYNEQFF. Here the CDR3 DNA reads TGTGCCAGCAGCTTAGGAGACTACAATGAGCAGTTCTTC.

The chain couples TRBV28 to TRBJ2-7; TRBD1 aligns across 8 bases. V trimming: 1 base; J trimming: 5 bases; junction bases outside the gene matches: 10. The CDR3 is made up of 16 amino acids. Looked up from germline, CDR1 is MDHEN and CDR2 is SYDVKM. Here the CDR3 DNA reads TGTGCCAGCAGTTTATCGGGCAGGGGGCGCCCCCACGAGCAGTACTTC. Translated: CASSLSGRGRPHEQYF.

On this clone itself: The junction departs from germline at one end; a sequencing error may be responsible. The J gene is TRBJ1-2, the V gene TRBV5-1; a possible D gene is TRBD1 (5 bases). CDR1 and CDR2 (germline): SGHRS, YFSETQ. The length of the CDR3 is 17 residues. The DNA of the CDR3 is TGCGCCAGCAGCTTCGGAGGCGGGGGAGGCCAAACCTATGGCTACCCCTTC. Protein product: CASSFGGGGGQTYGYPF.

The rearrangement uses TRBV29-1 and TRBJ2-7, with TRBD1 matching over 7 bases. From germline, CDR1 is SQVTM and CDR2 ANQGSEA. The CDR3 has 14 amino acids. Unmatched junction bases numbered 12, after V lost 4 bases and J lost 6 bases. Here the CDR3 reads CSVAVLDRRVEQYF. CDR3 bases: TGCAGCGTTGCGGTCCTGGACAGGCGGGTCGAGCAGTACTTC.

The rearrangement links TRBV4-2 to TRBJ2-3; possibly TRBD1 for D (5 bases). This CDR3 comprises 17 residues. Germline CDR1 is LGHNA and CDR2 is YNFKEQ. V lost 6 bases, J lost 4 bases, and 23 bases lay in between. The CDR3 reads CASSRQKSYAPPDTQYF. CDR3 DNA: TGTGCCAGCAGTCGACAGAAATCCTACGCCCCCCCAGATACGCAGTATTTT.